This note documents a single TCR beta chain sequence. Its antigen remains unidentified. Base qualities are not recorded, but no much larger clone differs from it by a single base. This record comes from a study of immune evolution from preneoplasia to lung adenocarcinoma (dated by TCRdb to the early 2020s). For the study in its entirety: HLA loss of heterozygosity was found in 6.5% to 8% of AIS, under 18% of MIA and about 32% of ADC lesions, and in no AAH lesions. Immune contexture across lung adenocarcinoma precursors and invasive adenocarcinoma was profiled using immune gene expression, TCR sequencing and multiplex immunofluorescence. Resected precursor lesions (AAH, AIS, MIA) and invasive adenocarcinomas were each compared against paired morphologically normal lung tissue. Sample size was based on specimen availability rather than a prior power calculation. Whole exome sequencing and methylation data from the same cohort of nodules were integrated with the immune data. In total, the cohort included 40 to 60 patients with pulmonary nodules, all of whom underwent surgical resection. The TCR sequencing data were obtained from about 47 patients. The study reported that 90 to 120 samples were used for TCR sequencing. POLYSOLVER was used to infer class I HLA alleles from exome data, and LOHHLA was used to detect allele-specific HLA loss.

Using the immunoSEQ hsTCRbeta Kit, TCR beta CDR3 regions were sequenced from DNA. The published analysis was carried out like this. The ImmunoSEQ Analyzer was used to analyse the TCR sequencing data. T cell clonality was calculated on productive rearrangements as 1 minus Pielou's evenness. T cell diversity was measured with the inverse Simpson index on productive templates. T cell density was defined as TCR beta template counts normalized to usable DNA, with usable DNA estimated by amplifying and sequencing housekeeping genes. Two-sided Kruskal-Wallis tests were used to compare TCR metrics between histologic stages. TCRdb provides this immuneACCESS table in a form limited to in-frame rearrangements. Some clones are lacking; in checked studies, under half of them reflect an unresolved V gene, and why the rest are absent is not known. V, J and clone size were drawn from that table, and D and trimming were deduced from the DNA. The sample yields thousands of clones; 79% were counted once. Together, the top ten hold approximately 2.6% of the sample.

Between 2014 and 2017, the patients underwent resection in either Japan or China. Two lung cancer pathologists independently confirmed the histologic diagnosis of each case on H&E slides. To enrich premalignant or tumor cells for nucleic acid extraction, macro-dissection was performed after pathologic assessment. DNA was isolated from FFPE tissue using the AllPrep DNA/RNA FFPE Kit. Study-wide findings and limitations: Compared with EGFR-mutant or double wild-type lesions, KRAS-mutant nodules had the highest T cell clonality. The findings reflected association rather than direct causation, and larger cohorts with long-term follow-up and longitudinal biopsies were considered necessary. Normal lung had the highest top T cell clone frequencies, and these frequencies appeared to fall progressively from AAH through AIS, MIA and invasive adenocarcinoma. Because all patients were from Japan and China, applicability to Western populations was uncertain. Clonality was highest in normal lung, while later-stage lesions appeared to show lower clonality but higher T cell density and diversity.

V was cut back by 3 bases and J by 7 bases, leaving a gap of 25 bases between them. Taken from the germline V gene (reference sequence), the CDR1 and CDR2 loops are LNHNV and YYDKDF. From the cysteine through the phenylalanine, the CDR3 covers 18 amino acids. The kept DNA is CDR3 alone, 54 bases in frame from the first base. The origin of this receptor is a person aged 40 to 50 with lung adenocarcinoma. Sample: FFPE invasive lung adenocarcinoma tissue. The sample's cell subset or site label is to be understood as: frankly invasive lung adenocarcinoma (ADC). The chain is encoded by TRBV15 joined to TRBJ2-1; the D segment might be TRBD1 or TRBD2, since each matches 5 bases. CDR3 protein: CATSSRGVYLEKNNEQFF. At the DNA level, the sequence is TGTGCCACCAGCAGTAGAGGGGTCTACCTCGAGAAGAATAATGAGCAGTTCTTC.